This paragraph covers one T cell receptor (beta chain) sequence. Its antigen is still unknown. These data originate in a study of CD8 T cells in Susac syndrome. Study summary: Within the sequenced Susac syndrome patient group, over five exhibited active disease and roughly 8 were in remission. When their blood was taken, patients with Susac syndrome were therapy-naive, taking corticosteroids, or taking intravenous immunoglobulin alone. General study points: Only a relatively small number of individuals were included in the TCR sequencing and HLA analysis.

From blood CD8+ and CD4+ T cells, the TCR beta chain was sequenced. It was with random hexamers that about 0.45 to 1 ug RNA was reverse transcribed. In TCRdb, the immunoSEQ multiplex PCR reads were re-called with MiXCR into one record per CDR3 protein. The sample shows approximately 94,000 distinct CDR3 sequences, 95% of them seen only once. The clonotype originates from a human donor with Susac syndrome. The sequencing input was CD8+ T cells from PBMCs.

In nucleotides, the CDR3 is TGCAGTGCTCCGCGGCCTAGAAGCGACGAGCAGTACTTC. Its translation is CSAPRPRSDEQYF. This chain joins TRBV20-1 and TRBJ2-7, with D unclear. The CDR3 contains 13 residues. Germline loops: CDR1 DFQATT, CDR2 SNEGSKA (reference sequence). Trimming took 5 bases from V and 5 from J, leaving 16 bases between them.